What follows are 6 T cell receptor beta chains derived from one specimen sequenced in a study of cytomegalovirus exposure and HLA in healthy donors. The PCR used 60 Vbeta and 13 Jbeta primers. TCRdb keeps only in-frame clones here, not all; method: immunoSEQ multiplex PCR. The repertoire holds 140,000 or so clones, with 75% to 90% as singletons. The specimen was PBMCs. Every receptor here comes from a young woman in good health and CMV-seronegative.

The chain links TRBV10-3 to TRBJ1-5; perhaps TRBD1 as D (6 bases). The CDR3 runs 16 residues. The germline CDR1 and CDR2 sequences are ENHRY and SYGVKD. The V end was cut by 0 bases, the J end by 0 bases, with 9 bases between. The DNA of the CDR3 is TGTGCCATCAGTGAGTCTAGGGGGACTAGCAATCAGCCCCAGCATTTT. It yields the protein CAISESRGTSNQPQHF.

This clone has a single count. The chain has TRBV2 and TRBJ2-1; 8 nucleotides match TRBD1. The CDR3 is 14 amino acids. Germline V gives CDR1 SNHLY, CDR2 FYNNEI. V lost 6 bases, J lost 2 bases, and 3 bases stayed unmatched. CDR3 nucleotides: TGTGCCAGCAGCCTCAGGGGGCCCTACAATGAGCAGTTCTTC. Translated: CASSLRGPYNEQFF.

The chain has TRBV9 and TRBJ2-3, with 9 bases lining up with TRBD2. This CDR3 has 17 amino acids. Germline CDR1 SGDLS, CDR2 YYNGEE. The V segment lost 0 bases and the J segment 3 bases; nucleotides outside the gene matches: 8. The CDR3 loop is CASSVEGGGAVTDTQYF. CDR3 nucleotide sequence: TGTGCCAGCAGCGTAGAGGGCGGGGGGGCCGTTACAGATACGCAGTATTTT.

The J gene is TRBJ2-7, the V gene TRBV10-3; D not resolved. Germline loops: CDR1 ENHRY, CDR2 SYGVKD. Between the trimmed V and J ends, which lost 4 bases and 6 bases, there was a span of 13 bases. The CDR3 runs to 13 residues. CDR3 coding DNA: TGTGCCATCAGTGGGCCCCTAGATGGCGAGCAGTACTTC. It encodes CAISGPLDGEQYF.

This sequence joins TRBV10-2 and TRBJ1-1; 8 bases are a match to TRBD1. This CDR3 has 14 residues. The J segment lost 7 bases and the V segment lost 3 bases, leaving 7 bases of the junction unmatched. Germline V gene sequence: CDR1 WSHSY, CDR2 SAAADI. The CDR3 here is CASSEYLTGGEAFF. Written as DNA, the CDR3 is TGCGCCAGCAGTGAATACCTAACAGGGGGTGAAGCTTTCTTT.

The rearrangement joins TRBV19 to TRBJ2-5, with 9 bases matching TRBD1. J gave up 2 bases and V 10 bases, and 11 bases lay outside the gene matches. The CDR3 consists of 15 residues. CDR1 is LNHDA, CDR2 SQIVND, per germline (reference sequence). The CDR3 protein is CATRAGQGHQETQYF. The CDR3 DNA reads TGTGCCACCCGGGCGGGACAGGGTCATCAAGAGACCCAGTACTTC.